The 15 T cell receptor beta chains below come from one sample, sequenced in a study of shared T cell receptors in the human thymus. Generated by immunoSEQ multiplex PCR, the TCRdb table keeps only in-frame clones and is missing some. The table lists 540,000 or so clones, approximately 80% of them singletons, with about 0.013% in the top ten. Separately, the same data were catalogued under a study of human thymus T cells.

The material sequenced was thymocytes. These receptors originate from a boy less than two years old with a congenital heart defect.

V gene TRBV11-3 combines with J gene TRBJ1-1; 7 bases are shared with TRBD1. This CDR3 comprises 15 residues. The ends lost 3 bases at V and 1 base at J; junction bases unmatched: 5. Germline V lookup: CDR1 SGHNT, CDR2 YENEEA. The CDR3 protein is CASSLRGQGNTEAFF. CDR3 nucleotides: TGTGCCAGCAGCTTGAGGGGGCAAGGGAACACTGAAGCTTTCTTT.

The CDR3 here is CASSPGTEIPPKNIQYF. The DNA of the CDR3 is TGTGCCAGCTCCCCAGGGACAGAAATACCTCCCAAAAACATTCAGTACTTC. The chain employs TRBV18 and TRBJ2-4; 7 bases are shared with TRBD1. The CDR3 consists of 17 residues. With V trimmed by 6 bases and J by 2 bases, 13 bases remained unmatched. The germline gives CDR1 KGHSH, CDR2 LQKENI.

V gene TRBV27 combines with J gene TRBJ2-1, with D maybe TRBD1 (6 bases). CDR3 size: 17 residues. Per germline, CDR1 MNHEY and CDR2 SMNVEV (reference sequence). Deletions cut 6 bases from V and 4 bases from J, with 22 bases between. CDR3 loop: CASRQGSASPLYNEQFF. The CDR3, as DNA: TGTGCCAGCAGACAGGGTTCGGCTAGCCCACTTTACAATGAGCAGTTCTTC.

CDR3 sequence: CASSRGTWGNTF. CDR3 nucleotides: TGTGCCAGCAGCCGAGGGACTTGGGGGAACACCTTC. The chain recombines TRBV28 with TRBJ1-2; TRBD1 might be the D (5 bases). CDR3 length equals 12 residues. The germline gives CDR1 MDHEN, CDR2 SYDVKM. V shed 6 bases and J shed 12 bases, with 17 bases lying between them.

The genes are TRBV15 and TRBJ1-2; the match to TRBD1 covers 7 bases. Trimming at V came to 5 bases and at J to 0 bases, leaving 6 bases not matched to a gene. Per germline, CDR1 LNHNV and CDR2 YYDKDF (reference sequence). The CDR3 loop spans 15 amino acids. The CDR3 coding sequence is TGTGCCACCAGCCCCTGGACAGGAGCTAACTATGGCTACACCTTC. It translates to CATSPWTGANYGYTF. The full variable domain, with the rest looked up from reference TRBV15 and TRBJ1-2, is DAMVIQNPRYQVTQFGKPVTLSCSQTLNHNVMYWYQQKSSQAPKLLFHYYDKDFNNEADTPDNFQSRRPNTSFCFLDIRSPGLGDTAMYLCATSPWTGANYGYTFGSGTRLTVV.

This CDR3 is CASSQTRDTVYEQYF. CDR3 coding DNA: TGTGCCAGCAGTCAAACCCGGGACACAGTCTACGAGCAGTACTTC. V usage is TRBV6-5 and J usage is TRBJ2-7, with a tentative D call TRBD1 (6 bases). The CDR3 spans 15 residues. Per germline, CDR1 MNHEY and CDR2 SVGAGI. V was pared by 5 bases and J by 3 bases, with 17 bases between.

This chain links TRBV11-3 with TRBJ2-5; 9 bases are shared with TRBD2. V gave up 4 bases and J gave up 4 bases; unmatched junction bases: 16. The CDR3 loop spans 18 amino acids. Germline CDR1 and CDR2: SGHNT and YENEEA. CDR3 residues: CASSSFPSGRIGSETQYF. The CDR3 nucleotides read TGTGCCAGCAGCTCCTTCCCCAGCGGGAGGATCGGCTCAGAGACCCAGTACTTC.

For the CDR3, the DNA is TGCGCCACCCGTCAGGGGACTAGCGACTACAATGAGCAGTTCTTC. It translates to CATRQGTSDYNEQFF. This rearrangement joins TRBV5-1 to TRBJ2-1; 10 bases agree with TRBD2. The CDR3 sequence is 15 residues long. In germline, CDR1 is SGHRS, CDR2 YFSETQ. Trimming took 9 bases from V and 3 from J; bases not matched to a gene: 9.

The chain employs TRBV7-2 and TRBJ2-6; 9 nucleotides line up with TRBD2. J was trimmed by 4 bases and V by 5 bases; bases with no gene match: 12. This CDR3 is 18 amino acids long. CDR1 and CDR2 from the germline V gene are SGHTA and FQGNSA. The CDR3 nucleotides are TGTGCCAGCAGCCCCCTGTGGCTAGCGGGAACCGGGGCCAACGTCCTGACTTTC. Encoded protein: CASSPLWLAGTGANVLTF.

The count of this clone is one. The chain recombines TRBV4-2 with TRBJ2-3, with 11 positions matching TRBD2. In germline, CDR1 is LGHNA, CDR2 YNFKEQ. This CDR3 region has 16 residues. V lost 5 bases, J lost 2 bases, and 6 bases stayed unmatched. The CDR3 sequence: CASSSLAGGITDTQYF. In nucleotides, the CDR3 is TGTGCCAGCAGCTCCTTAGCGGGAGGGATCACAGATACGCAGTATTTT.

CDR3 amino acids: CASSEGDTSDIQYF. As DNA, the CDR3 is TGTGCCAGCAGTGAAGGGGACACCTCGGACATTCAGTACTTC. The V and J genes are TRBV6-1 and TRBJ2-4; maybe TRBD1 (6 bases). Germline V gene lookup returns CDR1 MNHNS and CDR2 SASEGT. Trimming left V 1 base short and J 8 bases short, with 12 bases between. The CDR3 has 14 amino acids.

This clone was found a few times. This chain joins TRBV11-3 and TRBJ2-7, with 9 nucleotides matching TRBD1. Germline CDR1 and CDR2: SGHNT and YENEEA. Trimming took 1 base from V and 5 from J; bases not matched to a gene: 3. CDR3 size: 14 residues. The CDR3 sequence is CASSLVQGADEQYF. CDR3 in DNA: TGTGCCAGCAGCTTAGTACAGGGGGCGGACGAGCAGTACTTC.

The gene calls are TRBV29-1 and TRBJ2-1; tentatively, D is TRBD2 (6 bases). The CDR3 is 13 amino acids. Deletions cut 8 bases from V and 8 bases from J, with 19 bases between. The V gene's germline CDR1 is SQVTM and CDR2 ANQGSEA. DNA of the CDR3: TGCAGCCTCTGGGACTTCGCGGGCCATGAGCAGTTCTTC. Its translation is CSLWDFAGHEQFF.

The count of this clone is one. The J gene is TRBJ2-7, the V gene TRBV27; 11 bases align to TRBD2. The CDR3 runs 12 residues. V shed 8 bases, J shed 4 bases, and the junction held 1 base outside the gene matches. From germline, CDR1 is MNHEY and CDR2 SMNVEV (reference sequence). The CDR3 is CASGLAGYEQYF. The CDR3 DNA reads TGTGCCAGCGGACTAGCGGGTTACGAGCAGTACTTC.

This clone has just one count. This sequence joins TRBV6-4 and TRBJ2-1, with D maybe TRBD2 (7 bases). The CDR3 consists of 14 residues. V gave up 2 bases and J gave up 7 bases, with 12 bases separating them. The germline V gene encodes CDR1 MRHNA and CDR2 SNTAGT. This CDR3 is CASSDRGGWNEQFF. CDR3 sequence (DNA): TGTGCCAGCAGTGACAGGGGGGGTTGGAATGAGCAGTTCTTC.